This passage covers 15 T cell receptor beta chains from one sample sequenced in a study of T cell changes during pregnancy in multiple sclerosis. Assay used: immunoSEQ multiplex PCR; TCRdb lists only in-frame clones, some missing. Here the sample spans more than 50,000 clones, roughly nine tenths being singletons. The source was CD4+ T cells from peripheral blood mononuclear cells, collected after pregnancy. Source of these receptors: a female donor in good health, enrolled as a control in a pregnancy study.

This chain uses TRBV7-2 with TRBJ2-6, with TRBD2 matching over 8 bases. The germline CDR1 and CDR2 sequences are SGHTA and FQGNSA. The junction had 6 bases not matched to a gene; V was cut back by 5 bases and J by 0 bases. The CDR3 length is 17 residues. CDR3 sequence: CASSPRGGHSGANVLTF. The CDR3 DNA follows: TGTGCCAGCAGCCCTCGGGGGGGCCACTCTGGGGCCAACGTCCTGACTTTC. Filled out from reference TRBV7-2 and TRBJ2-6, the complete variable domain reads GAGVSQSPSNKVTEKGKDVELRCDPISGHTALYWYRQSLGQGLEFLIYFQGNSAPDKSGLPSDRFSAERTGGSVSTLTIQRTQQEDSAVYLCASSPRGGHSGANVLTFGAGSRLTVL.

This chain uses TRBV6-1 with TRBJ2-3; D not certain. There are 13 residues in the CDR3. Germline V CDR1 and CDR2: MNHNS, SASEGT. V dropped 6 bases and J dropped 4 bases, with 11 bases sitting between them. CDR3: CASRQTIADTQYF. The CDR3 DNA reads TGTGCCAGCAGACAAACGATTGCAGATACGCAGTATTTT.

The chain couples TRBV9 to TRBJ1-3; tentatively, D is TRBD1 (5 bases). This CDR3 spans 14 amino acids. The V gene lost 0 bases and the J gene lost 5 bases, with 9 bases spanning the gap. The V gene's germline CDR1 is SGDLS and CDR2 YYNGEE. The CDR3 bases are TGTGCCAGCAGCGTAGAGGCAGGGAGAAACACCATATATTTT. Translated, it gives CASSVEAGRNTIYF.

The chain joins TRBV6-5 to TRBJ2-2; possible D gene TRBD1, 6 bases. This CDR3 region has 15 residues. Germline V lookup: CDR1 MNHEY, CDR2 SVGAGI. Trimming stripped 6 bases from V and 8 bases from J, with 19 bases between. This CDR3 is CASRPRIQRGGELFF. The CDR3 DNA reads as TGTGCCAGCAGACCCCGGATACAAAGGGGGGGGGAGCTGTTTTTT.

The J gene is TRBJ1-2, the V gene TRBV19; 7 bases are shared with TRBD1. With V trimmed by 9 bases and J by 3 bases, 13 bases remained unmatched. Per germline, CDR1 LNHDA and CDR2 SQIVND (reference sequence). There are 15 residues in the CDR3. The CDR3 reads CASRFDRVRDYGYTF. The CDR3, as DNA: TGTGCCAGCAGATTCGACAGGGTAAGGGACTATGGCTACACCTTC.

The rearrangement links TRBV6-4 to TRBJ2-3, with unresolved D. CDR3 length equals 13 residues. CDR1 MRHNA and CDR2 SNTAGT come from the germline V gene. Trimming shortened V by 3 bases and J by 6 bases, and 10 bases separated the two germline ends. As DNA, the CDR3 is TGTGCCAGCAGTGAGTCGAACGGGGATACGCAGTATTTT. Protein sequence: CASSESNGDTQYF.

This chain links TRBV18 with TRBJ1-5; D is ambiguous. Germline V gene data show CDR1 as KGHSH and CDR2 as LQKENI. Deletions cut 3 bases from V and 5 bases from J, with 14 bases between. The CDR3 spans 15 residues. DNA for the CDR3: TGTGCCAGCTCACCTCAAGACGGAGCGCATCAGCCCCAGCATTTT. It specifies CASSPQDGAHQPQHF.

Written as DNA, the CDR3 is TGTGCCATCAGTGAGGCTTCTACCCAAAATGAGCAGTTCTTC. Residues: CAISEASTQNEQFF. J is TRBJ2-1 and V is TRBV10-3; D is uncertain. CDR1 is ENHRY, CDR2 SYGVKD, per germline. V lost 2 bases to trimming and J lost 7 bases, with 12 bases between them. This CDR3 has 14 amino acids.

This clone was picked up one time. This chain links TRBV7-2 with TRBJ2-7, with D perhaps matching TRBD1 (5 bases). The CDR3 runs to 14 residues. Trimming stripped 4 bases from V and 1 base from J, with 11 bases between. CDR1 and CDR2 from the germline V gene are SGHTA and FQGNSA. The CDR3 protein is CASSYFDRSYEQYF. The DNA of the CDR3 is TGTGCCAGCAGCTATTTTGACAGATCCTACGAGCAGTACTTC.

The gene calls are TRBV7-2 and TRBJ2-7; 11 nucleotides agree with TRBD2. V lost 3 bases, J lost 3 bases, and 4 bases stayed unmatched. The germline CDR1 and CDR2 sequences are SGHTA and FQGNSA. This CDR3 region has 15 residues. CDR3: CASSLSLAGGYEQYF. The CDR3 nucleotides are TGTGCCAGCAGCTTGTCCCTAGCGGGGGGCTACGAGCAGTACTTC.

The rearrangement joins TRBV4-3 to TRBJ2-4, with D perhaps matching TRBD2 (5 bases). Deletions cut 0 bases from V and 7 bases from J, with 7 bases between. CDR1 and CDR2 (germline): LGHNA, YSLEER. The CDR3 sequence is 13 residues long. The CDR3 is CASSQDSGNIQYF. Here the CDR3 DNA reads TGCGCCAGCAGCCAAGATTCGGGGAACATTCAGTACTTC.

V and J are TRBV9 and TRBJ2-3; D possibly corresponds to TRBD1 (7 bases). Germline assignment: CDR1 SGDLS and CDR2 YYNGEE. V gave up 4 bases and J gave up 3 bases, with 18 bases separating them. This CDR3 comprises 16 residues. The CDR3 spells CASSKAQGRSTDTQYF. The CDR3 bases are TGTGCCAGCAGCAAGGCACAGGGGAGGAGTACAGATACGCAGTATTTT.

This clone was picked up one time. The genes are TRBV11-3 and TRBJ1-4, with a possible D match to TRBD1 (5 bases). The CDR3 has 14 amino acids. Germline-derived CDR1 and CDR2 are SGHNT and YENEEA. Trimming cost V 3 bases and J 6 bases, with 11 bases left between them. The CDR3 DNA follows: TGTGCCAGCAGCTTGGAAGGGGAGGATGAAAAACTGTTTTTT. Translation gives CASSLEGEDEKLFF.

The chain couples TRBV7-8 to TRBJ2-2, with a possible D match to TRBD2 (7 bases). The CDR3 has 16 residues. V was pared by 4 bases and J by 4 bases, with 16 bases between. Germline assignment: CDR1 SGHVS and CDR2 FQNEAQ. The CDR3 protein is CASSSSGGAATGELFF. The DNA of the CDR3 is TGTGCCAGCAGCTCTAGTGGGGGGGCGGCCACCGGGGAGCTGTTTTTT.

This clone occurred once. J is TRBJ1-3 and V is TRBV10-3; 7 bases line up with TRBD1. Trimming at V came to 3 bases and at J to 3 bases, leaving 8 bases not matched to a gene. This CDR3 comprises 16 residues. Per germline, CDR1 ENHRY and CDR2 SYGVKD. This CDR3 reads CAISDGSAGGGNTIYF. In nucleotides, the CDR3 is TGTGCCATCAGTGATGGTTCGGCAGGGGGTGGAAACACCATATATTTT.